The next 8 T cell receptor beta chains were all read from a single sample in a study of T-cell reconstitution after alpha-beta-depleted transplantation in children. Unique molecular identifiers were built into the TCRbeta library. A single record per CDR3 protein comes from TCRdb applying MiXCR to the PCR reads. The repertoire holds about 240,000 distinct CDR3 sequences, with around 25% as singletons. The sample consisted of PBMCs, taken before TCRalphabeta/CD19-depleted stem cell transplant. The receptors were gathered from a girl aged 2-10 years with Fanconi anemia, due to receive a stem cell transplant.

This clonotype was picked up a small number of times. The chain recombines TRBV18 with TRBJ2-1; 7 positions match TRBD2. CDR3 length: 15 residues. Trimming removed 2 bases from V and 5 bases from J; junction bases left unmatched: 6. Looked up from germline, CDR1 is KGHSH and CDR2 is LQKENI. The CDR3 region is CASSPGLVQNNEQFF. In DNA form, the CDR3 reads TGTGCCAGCTCACCAGGACTAGTCCAAAACAATGAGCAGTTCTTC.

The chain is built from TRBV11-2 and TRBJ2-1; tentative D call: TRBD2 (6 bases). Trimming pared 5 bases from V and 2 bases from J, leaving 13 bases between. CDR1 SGHAT and CDR2 FQNNGV come from the germline V gene. CDR3 size: 15 residues. The CDR3 reads CASSQGRLAYNEQFF. CDR3 coding DNA: TGTGCCAGCAGCCAAGGGAGACTAGCCTACAATGAGCAGTTCTTC.

This clonotype was seen at least ten times. The chain recombines TRBV29-1 with TRBJ1-2; the match to TRBD1 covers 9 bases. From germline, CDR1 is SQVTM and CDR2 ANQGSEA. This CDR3 has 11 amino acids. V shed 4 bases, J shed 7 bases, and the junction held 1 base outside the gene matches. As DNA, the CDR3 is TGCAGCGTTGGGGACAGGGCTGGCTACACCTTC. Protein product: CSVGDRAGYTF.

This clonotype has a handful of counts. This chain uses TRBV7-2 with TRBJ2-5; D possibly uses TRBD1 or TRBD2 (6 bases each). V lost 2 bases to trimming and J lost 5 bases, with 15 bases between them. Germline loops: CDR1 SGHTA, CDR2 FQGNSA. This CDR3 is built from 15 residues. The CDR3 here is CASSLNRGGRETQYF. The CDR3 DNA reads as TGTGCCAGCAGCTTAAACCGAGGGGGGCGGGAGACCCAGTACTTC.

This clonotype was seen only a few times. V gene TRBV29-1 combines with J gene TRBJ2-5, with D perhaps assigned TRBD1 or TRBD2 (5 bases each). With 6 bases removed from V and 5 bases from J, the gap between germline ends came to 22 bases. This CDR3 comprises 15 residues. Per the germline V gene, CDR1 is SQVTM and CDR2 is ANQGSEA. The CDR3 loop is CSVHGAANSGETQYF. The CDR3 region has the DNA TGCAGCGTCCACGGGGCGGCTAACTCGGGGGAGACCCAGTACTTC.

This CDR3 reads CSARMAVNNEQFF. The CDR3 DNA is TGCAGTGCTAGAATGGCCGTAAACAATGAGCAGTTCTTC. The rearrangement uses TRBV20-1 and TRBJ2-1, with D unresolved. V lost 2 bases to trimming and J lost 5 bases, with 10 bases between them. CDR3 length: 13 residues. Germline V gives CDR1 DFQATT, CDR2 SNEGSKA (reference sequence).

This clonotype was detected many times. The V and J genes are TRBV29-1 and TRBJ2-2; unclear D gene. CDR1 and CDR2 from the germline V gene are SQVTM and ANQGSEA. This CDR3 comprises 13 residues. The germline V and J ends were trimmed by 5 bases and 8 bases, with 15 bases remaining between them. The CDR3 coding sequence is TGCAGCGTTACCCGGTTAGGGCCAGGGGAGCTGTTTTTT. Its translation: CSVTRLGPGELFF.

The chain couples TRBV6-5 to TRBJ2-1, with TRBD1 as a possible D gene (5 bases). This CDR3 contains 11 residues. With 6 bases removed from V and 10 bases from J, the gap between germline ends came to 10 bases. The germline CDR1 and CDR2 sequences are MNHEY and SVGAGI. CDR3 DNA sequence: TGTGCCAGCAGCCGAGCAGGGGAGCAGTTCTTC. Translation gives CASSRAGEQFF.